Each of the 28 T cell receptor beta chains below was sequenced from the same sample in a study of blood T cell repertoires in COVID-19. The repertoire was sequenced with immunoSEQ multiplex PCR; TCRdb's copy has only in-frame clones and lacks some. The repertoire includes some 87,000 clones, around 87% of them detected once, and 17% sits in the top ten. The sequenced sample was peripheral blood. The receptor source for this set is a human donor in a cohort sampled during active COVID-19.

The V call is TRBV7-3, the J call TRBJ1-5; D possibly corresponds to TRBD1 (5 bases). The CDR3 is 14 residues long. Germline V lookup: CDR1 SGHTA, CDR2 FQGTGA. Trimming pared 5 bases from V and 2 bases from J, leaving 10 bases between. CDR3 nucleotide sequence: TGTGCCAGCAGCCCCGGGGGAGGCAATCAGCCCCAGCATTTT. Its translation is CASSPGGGNQPQHF.

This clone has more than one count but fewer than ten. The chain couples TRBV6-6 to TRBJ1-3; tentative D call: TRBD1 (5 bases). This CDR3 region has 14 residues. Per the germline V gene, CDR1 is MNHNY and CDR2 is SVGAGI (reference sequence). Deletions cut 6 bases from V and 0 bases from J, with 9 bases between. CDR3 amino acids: CASSPQGSGNTIYF. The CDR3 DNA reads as TGTGCCAGCAGCCCTCAGGGCTCTGGAAACACCATATATTTT.

The CDR3 region is CASSLTGRANSPLHF. The CDR3 DNA is TGTGCCAGCAGCCTAACAGGGCGTGCTAATTCACCCCTCCACTTT. V gene TRBV3-1 (or the pseudogene TRBV3-2) combines with J gene TRBJ1-6, with D tentatively TRBD1 (6 bases). The CDR3 spans 15 residues. CDR1 and CDR2 from the germline V gene are LGHDT and YNNKEL (reference sequence). V lost 4 bases, J lost 6 bases, and 13 bases lay in between.

In nucleotides, the CDR3 is TGTGCCAGCAGCTTAGTCCGTGTCGATACGCAGTATTTT. Amino acid sequence: CASSLVRVDTQYF. The chain combines TRBV7-9 with TRBJ2-3, with D hard to call. Trimming pared 1 base from V and 6 bases from J, leaving 8 bases between. In germline, CDR1 is SEHNR, CDR2 FQNEAQ (reference sequence). CDR3 length: 13 residues.

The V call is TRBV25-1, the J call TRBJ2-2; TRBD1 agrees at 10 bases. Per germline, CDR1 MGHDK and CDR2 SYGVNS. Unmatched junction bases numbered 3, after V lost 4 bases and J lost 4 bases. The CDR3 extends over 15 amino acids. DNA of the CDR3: TGTGCCAGCAGTGCGACAGGGGGCCTCACCGGGGAGCTGTTTTTT. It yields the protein CASSATGGLTGELFF. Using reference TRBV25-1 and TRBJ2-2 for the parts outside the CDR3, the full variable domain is EADIYQTPRYLVIGTGKKITLECSQTMGHDKMYWYQQDPGMELHLIHYSYGVNSTEKGDLSSESTVSRIRTEHFPLTLESARPSHTSQYLCASSATGGLTGELFFGEGSRLTVL.

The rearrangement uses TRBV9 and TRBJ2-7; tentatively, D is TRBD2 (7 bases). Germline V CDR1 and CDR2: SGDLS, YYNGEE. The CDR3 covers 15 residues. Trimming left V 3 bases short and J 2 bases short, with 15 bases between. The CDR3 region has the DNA TGTGCCAGCAGCGCCGGGGGGCGGTCTCCCTACGAGCAGTACTTC. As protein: CASSAGGRSPYEQYF.

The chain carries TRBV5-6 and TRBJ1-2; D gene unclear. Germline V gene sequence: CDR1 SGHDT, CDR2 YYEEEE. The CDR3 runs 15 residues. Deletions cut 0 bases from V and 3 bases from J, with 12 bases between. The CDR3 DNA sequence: TGTGCCAGCAGCTTGGCCAATCAAGACTACTATGGCTACACCTTC. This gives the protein CASSLANQDYYGYTF. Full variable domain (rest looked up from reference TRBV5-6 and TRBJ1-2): DAGVTQSPTHLIKTRGQQVTLRCSPKSGHDTVSWYQQALGQGPQFIFQYYEEEERQRGNFPDRFSGHQFPNYSSELNVNALLLGDSALYLCASSLANQDYYGYTFGSGTRLTVV.

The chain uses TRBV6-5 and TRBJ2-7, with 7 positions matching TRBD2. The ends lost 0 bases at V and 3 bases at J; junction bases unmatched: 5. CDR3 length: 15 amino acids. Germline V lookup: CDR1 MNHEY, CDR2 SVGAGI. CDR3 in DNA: TGTGCCAGCAGTTACTCGATGCGGGGGAGCTACGAGCAGTACTTC. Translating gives CASSYSMRGSYEQYF.

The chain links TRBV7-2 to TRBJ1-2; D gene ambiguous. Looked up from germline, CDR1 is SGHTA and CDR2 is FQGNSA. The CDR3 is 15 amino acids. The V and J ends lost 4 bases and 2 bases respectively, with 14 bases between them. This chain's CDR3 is CASSSTPGGNYGYTF. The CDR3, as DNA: TGTGCCAGCAGCTCCACCCCAGGTGGGAACTATGGCTACACCTTC.

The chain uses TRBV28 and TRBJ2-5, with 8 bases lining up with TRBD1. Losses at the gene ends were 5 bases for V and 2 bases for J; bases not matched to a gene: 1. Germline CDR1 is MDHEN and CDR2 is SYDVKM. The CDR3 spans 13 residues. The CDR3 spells CASSRDRQETQYF. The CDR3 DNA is TGTGCCAGCAGTCGGGACAGGCAAGAGACCCAGTACTTC.

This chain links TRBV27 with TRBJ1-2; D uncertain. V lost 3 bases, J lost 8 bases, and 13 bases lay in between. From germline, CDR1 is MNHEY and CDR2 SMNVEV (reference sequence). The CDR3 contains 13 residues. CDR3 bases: TGTGCCAGCAGTTTGGAGGGCTCCCAAGGCTACACCTTC. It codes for CASSLEGSQGYTF.

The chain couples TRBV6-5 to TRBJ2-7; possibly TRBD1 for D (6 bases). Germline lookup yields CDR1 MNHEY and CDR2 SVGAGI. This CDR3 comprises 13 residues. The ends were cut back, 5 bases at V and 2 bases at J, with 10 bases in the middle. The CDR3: CASSPNRAYEQYF. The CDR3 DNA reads TGTGCCAGCAGTCCGAACAGGGCCTACGAGCAGTACTTC.

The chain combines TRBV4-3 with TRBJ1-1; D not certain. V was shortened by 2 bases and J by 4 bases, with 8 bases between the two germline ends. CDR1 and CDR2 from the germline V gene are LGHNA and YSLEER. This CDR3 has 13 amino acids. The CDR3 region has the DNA TGCGCCAGCAGCCAACCCGACTCCACTGAAGCTTTCTTT. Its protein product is CASSQPDSTEAFF.

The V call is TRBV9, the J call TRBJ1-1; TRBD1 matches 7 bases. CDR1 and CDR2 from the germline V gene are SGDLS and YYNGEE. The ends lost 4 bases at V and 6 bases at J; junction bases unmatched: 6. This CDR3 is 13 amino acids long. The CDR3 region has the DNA TGTGCCAGCAGCCTCGGGACAGCCTCTGAAGCTTTCTTT. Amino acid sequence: CASSLGTASEAFF.

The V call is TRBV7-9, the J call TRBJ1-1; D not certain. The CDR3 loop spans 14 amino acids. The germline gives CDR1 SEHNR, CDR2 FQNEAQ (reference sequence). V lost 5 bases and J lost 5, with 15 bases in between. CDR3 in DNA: TGTGCCAGCAGCGAGGAGGCCGTAGGGACTGAAGCTTTCTTT. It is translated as CASSEEAVGTEAFF.

The CDR3 DNA is TGTGCCAGCAGCCAAGATGCGGGACAGGTTTACACTGAAGCTTTCTTT. Translation gives CASSQDAGQVYTEAFF. The rearrangement links TRBV5-5 to TRBJ1-1; TRBD1 agrees at 8 bases. The CDR3 covers 16 residues. The V gene's germline CDR1 is SGHKS and CDR2 YYEKEE (reference sequence). With 4 bases clipped from V and 3 bases from J, the junction kept 11 bases outside the gene matches.

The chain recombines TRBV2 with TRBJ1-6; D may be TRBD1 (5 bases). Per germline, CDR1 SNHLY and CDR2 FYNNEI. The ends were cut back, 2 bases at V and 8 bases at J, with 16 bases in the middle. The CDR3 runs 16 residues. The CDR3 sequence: CASSERSGRDYSPLHF. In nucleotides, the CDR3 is TGTGCCAGCAGTGAAAGGTCTGGCAGGGACTATTCACCCCTCCACTTT.

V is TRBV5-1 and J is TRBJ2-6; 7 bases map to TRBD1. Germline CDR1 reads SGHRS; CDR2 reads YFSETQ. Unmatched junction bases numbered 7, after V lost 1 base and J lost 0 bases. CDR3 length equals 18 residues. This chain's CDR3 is CASSLPGTAGSGANVLTF. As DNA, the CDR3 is TGCGCCAGCAGCTTGCCTGGGACAGCCGGCTCTGGGGCCAACGTCCTGACTTTC.

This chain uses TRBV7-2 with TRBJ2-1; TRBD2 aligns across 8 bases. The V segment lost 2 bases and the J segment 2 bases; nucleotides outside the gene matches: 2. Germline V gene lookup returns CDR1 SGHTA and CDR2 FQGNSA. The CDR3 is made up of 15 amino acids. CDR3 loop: CASSLTSGTYNEQFF. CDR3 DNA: TGTGCCAGCAGCTTAACTAGCGGAACCTACAATGAGCAGTTCTTC.

The CDR3 region is CASSLARTGTENREAFF. The CDR3 nucleotides read TGTGCCAGCAGCTTAGCGCGAACCGGGACAGAGAATAGGGAAGCTTTCTTT. The genes are TRBV7-9 and TRBJ1-1; 7 nucleotides line up with TRBD1. Trimming took 0 bases from V and 8 from J; bases not matched to a gene: 15. Germline CDR1 is SEHNR and CDR2 is FQNEAQ (reference sequence). The CDR3 is 17 amino acids.

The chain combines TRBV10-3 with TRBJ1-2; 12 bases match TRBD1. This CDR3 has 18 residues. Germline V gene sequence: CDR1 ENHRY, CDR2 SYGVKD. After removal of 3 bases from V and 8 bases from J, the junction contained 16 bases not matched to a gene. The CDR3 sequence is CAISESLGTGGEPDGYTF. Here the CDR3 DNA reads TGTGCCATCAGTGAATCTCTCGGGACAGGGGGCGAGCCAGACGGCTACACCTTC.

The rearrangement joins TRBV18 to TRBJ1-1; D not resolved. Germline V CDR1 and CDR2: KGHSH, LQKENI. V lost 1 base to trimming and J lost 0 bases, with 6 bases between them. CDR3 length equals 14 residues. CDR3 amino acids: CASSPLGVNTEAFF. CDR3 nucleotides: TGTGCCAGCTCACCACTCGGGGTGAACACTGAAGCTTTCTTT.

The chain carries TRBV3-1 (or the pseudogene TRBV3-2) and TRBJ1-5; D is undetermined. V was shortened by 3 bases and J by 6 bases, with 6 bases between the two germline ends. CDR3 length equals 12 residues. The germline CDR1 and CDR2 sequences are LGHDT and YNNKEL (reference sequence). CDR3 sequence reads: CASSQGSQPQHF. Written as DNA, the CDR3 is TGTGCCAGCAGCCAGGGGAGTCAGCCCCAGCATTTT.

Written as DNA, the CDR3 is TGTGCCAGCAGCGTAGCTAGCGGCACAGATACGCAGTATTTT. Translating it yields CASSVASGTDTQYF. The chain has TRBV9 and TRBJ2-3, with TRBD2 as a possible D gene (6 bases). V was cut by 0 bases and J by 1 base, with 6 bases left in between. The CDR3 spans 14 residues. In germline, CDR1 is SGDLS, CDR2 YYNGEE. Using reference TRBV9 and TRBJ2-3 for the parts outside the CDR3, the full variable domain is DSGVTQTPKHLITATGQRVTLRCSPRSGDLSVYWYQQSLDQGLQFLIQYYNGEERAKGNILERFSAQQFPDLHSELNLSSLELGDSALYFCASSVASGTDTQYFGPGTRLTVL.

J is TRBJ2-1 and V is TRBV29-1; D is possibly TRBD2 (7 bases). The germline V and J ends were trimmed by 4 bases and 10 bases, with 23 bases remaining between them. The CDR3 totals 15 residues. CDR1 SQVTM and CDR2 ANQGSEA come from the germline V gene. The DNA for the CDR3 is TGCAGCGTTGCACCGGTGAGGGCGGGGGCCTCGGAGCAGTTCTTC. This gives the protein CSVAPVRAGASEQFF.

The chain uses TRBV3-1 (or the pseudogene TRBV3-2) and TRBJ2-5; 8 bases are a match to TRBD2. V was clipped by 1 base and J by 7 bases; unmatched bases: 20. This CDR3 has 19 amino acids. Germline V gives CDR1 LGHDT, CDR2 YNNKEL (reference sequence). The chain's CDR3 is CASSQVRAGGPGGRWTQYF. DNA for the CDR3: TGTGCCAGCAGCCAAGTTCGGGCCGGGGGTCCGGGGGGGAGATGGACCCAGTACTTC.

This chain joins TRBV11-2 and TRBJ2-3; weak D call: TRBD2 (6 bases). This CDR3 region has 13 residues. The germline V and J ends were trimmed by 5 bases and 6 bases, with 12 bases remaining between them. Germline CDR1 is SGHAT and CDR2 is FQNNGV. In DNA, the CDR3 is TGTGCCAGCAGCGGATGGGACTCGGATACGCAGTATTTT. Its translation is CASSGWDSDTQYF.

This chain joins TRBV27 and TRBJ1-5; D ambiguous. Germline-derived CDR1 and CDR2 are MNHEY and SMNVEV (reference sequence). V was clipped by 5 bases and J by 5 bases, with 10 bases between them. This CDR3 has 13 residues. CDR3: CASSQRRDQPQHF. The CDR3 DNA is TGTGCCAGCAGTCAGCGGCGCGATCAGCCCCAGCATTTT.